This T cell receptor beta chain was retrieved from a study of blood T cells in healthy people across ages. Per the germline V gene, CDR1 is SEHNR and CDR2 is FQNEAQ (reference sequence). Deletions cut 0 bases from V and 5 bases from J, with 13 bases between. This CDR3 is 15 amino acids long. In this sample, this clonotype turned up a few times. The antigen is unknown. Notes on the study in general: The study lacked donor CMV status, which possibly confounded expanded clonotype changes.

A J-beta primer mix and a sample-barcoded 5' primer were used in a second PCR of roughly 6 to 11 cycles. All samples gave at least 2.5 million CDR3-containing paired-end reads. TCRdb re-called the 5' RACE reads through MiXCR, storing one row per CDR3 protein. The profile shows about 1,400,000 distinct CDR3 sequences, roughly 40% of them singletons. The donors, all healthy, were Caucasians living in Russia, aged roughly 6 to 100. What was sequenced was blood. The clonotype originates from a woman aged 18-35 years in good health. The chain joins TRBV7-9 to TRBJ2-5; D might be TRBD2 (7 bases). CDR3 coding DNA: TGTGCCAGCAGCTTAGCGCTCGGGGGGCTGGAGACCCAGTACTTC. Translated, it gives CASSLALGGLETQYF.